These T cell receptor beta chains were read from a single sample in a study of OX40 agonist ivuxolimab in advanced cancers. The method was immunoSEQ multiplex PCR; TCRdb's version includes in-frame clones alone and lacks a portion of them. The sample holds tens of thousands of clones; around 92% are singletons and the top ten take roughly 9%. This material consisted of CD4+ or CD8+ T cells sorted from blood, taken in a trial of the OX40 agonist ivuxolimab. Receptors originate from an adult with an advanced solid tumor such as melanoma, head and neck, liver or kidney cancer. The conserved cysteine and the conserved F or W are not part of the CDR3 here. Each record gives: V gene, CDR3 protein.

TRBV4-1 ASSARTGLMEAF
TRBV2 ASSEGPGLSTDTQY
TRBV11-2 ASISGLAGAGHNEQF
TRBV9 ASSVLAGGPVDTQY
TRBV18 ASSPRGIYTDTQY
TRBV19 ASRTLVGGQPQH
TRBV18 ASSRGEAF
TRBV2 ASRQGAGDYGYT
TRBV7-9 ASSPIGGRDTDTQY
TRBV7-9 ASSRGRPPDTQY
TRBV9 ASSVATGNTEAF
TRBV2 ASSVAHEQF
TRBV14 ASSQSSYGYT
TRBV6-5 ASSYLGNTEAF
TRBV19 ASSDRGQETQY
TRBV9 ASSAGTSGRGEQF
TRBV10-3 AISRQGGGSYEQY
TRBV7-9 ASSPFEGVGGYT
TRBV10-3 AISESGTSVSYEQY
TRBV4-1 ASSQAGTSGVIQY
TRBV27 ASRTQGWETQY
TRBV14 ASSQGSNEQY
TRBV13 ASSLDNTGANYGYT
TRBV7-9 ASSFGPNSNQPQH
TRBV7-7 ASSLASGAYNEQF
TRBV4-1 ASSQGPGSYGYT
TRBV19 ASSIGGAGELF
TRBV25-1 ASSEYRGPDYGYT
TRBV5-6 ASSRGRGEQF
TRBV27 ASRWGLSQEQF
TRBV14 ASSPSRRGEQF
TRBV18 ASSPEGGGPFYGYT
TRBV5-6 ASSLEGAGGAEAF
TRBV2 ASSDLRGGGNTIY
TRBV11-2 ASTLLASGSAGELF
TRBV5-1 ASSGTGVYEQY
TRBV28 ASSSLRDLRQPQH
TRBV28 ASTLGPDTEAF
TRBV2 ASRLSPGLAGEETQY
TRBV28 ASSLPRRTDTQY
TRBV7-9 ASSPRQGTGELF